This T cell receptor (beta chain) emerged from a study of neurological immune-mediated disorders. On the study more broadly: There were about 34 multiple sclerosis patients; some 31 were relapsing-remitting and 3 were secondary progressive. General study findings and limits: The multiple sclerosis repertoire cluster lacked an association with any feature, whether clinical or MRI.

Every sequencing run produced over 160 million TCR-beta sequences that came from 15-18 subjects. Each CDR3 protein is one row after TCRdb ran MiXCR on the 5' RACE reads. The data show under 35,000 distinct CDR3 sequences, approximately 1.4% seen once. Notes on this clonotype: Its antigen remains unidentified. A much bigger clone sits one base away, suggesting this may be a read error.

The CDR3 extends over 14 amino acids. Trimming at V came to 5 bases and at J to 1 base, leaving 2 bases not matched to a gene. CDR1 is MNHNY and CDR2 is SVGAGI in the germline V gene (reference sequence). The sequencing input was PBMCs. This rearrangement joins TRBV6-6 to TRBJ2-3; 8 nucleotides agree with TRBD1. This clonotype originated in a woman aged 30 to 39 with multiple sclerosis. CDR3 loop: CASSRTGRTDTQYF. The CDR3 DNA reads TGTGCCAGCAGTAGGACAGGGCGCACAGATACGCAGTATTTT.